This T cell receptor beta chain was captured in a study of Ad26.COV2.S vaccination and SARS-CoV-2 variants (dated by TCRdb to about 2021). Study-wide context: Vaccine-arm donors came from COV1001, a multicentre, randomized, double-blind, placebo-controlled phase I-IIa trial of Ad26.COV2.S in healthy adults. TCRbeta repertoire sequencing was used to assess the specificity and breadth of SARS-CoV-2-reactive T cell receptors after Ad26.COV2.S vaccination. The TCR-sequenced set comprised approximately 32 samples: around 20 Ad26.COV2.S vaccine recipients, 5 placebo recipients and 8 SARS-CoV-2 convalescent individuals. Trial participants were randomized into five groups of five: low-dose or high-dose Ad26.COV2.S given once or twice, or placebo on both occasions. Ad26.COV2.S was given intramuscularly at 5x10^10 or 1x10^11 viral particles, as a single shot or as two shots 56 days apart. Investigators remained blinded to trial group allocation during experiments and outcome assessment. What the study reported, not specific to this receptor: It was noted by the authors that total T cell responses may have been underestimated by the TCR breadth and depth analyses. The study was not powered to compare responses between vaccine doses or regimens. After vaccination, spike-specific CD8+ and CD4+ T cell responses were reported to show substantial breadth. Comparable non-spike TCR breadth was observed between vaccine and placebo recipients, consistent with only spike being contained in the vaccine. Compared with placebo recipients, Ad26.COV2.S recipients showed higher spike-specific TCR breadth (P = 0.0014).

To note about this clone: What this receptor recognizes is not known. No much larger clonotype is one base removed from it; base qualities were not supplied.

The CDR3, from cysteine to phenylalanine, totals 11 residues. Only the CDR3 region is kept as DNA, spanning 33 bases read in frame from base 1. CDR1 and CDR2 are read off the germline V gene (reference sequence) as LNHDA and SQIVND. V and J are truncated by 5 bases and 7 bases respectively, leaving an intervening sequence of 9 bases. Explained via the paper, the treatment or condition label denotes: about 20 received Ad26.COV2.S at low or high dose, single or two shots; 5 received placebo; per-sample allocation not given. Repertoires of vaccine and placebo recipients were sequenced from samples taken on day 63 after the first injection. Between 29 July and 7 August 2020, Cohort 1b enrolled about two dozen adults aged 18-55 years at one site in Boston, USA. Ad26.COV2.S was a replication-incompetent adenovirus type 26 vector that expressed a prefusion-stabilized SARS-CoV-2 spike protein derived from the original Wuhan strain.

The immunoSEQ Assay was used to sequence TCRbeta CDR3 regions. After extraction, genomic DNA underwent amplification by bias-controlled multiplex PCR, followed by high-throughput sequencing. Concerning the study's data processing: Collapsing and filtering of sequences were performed to quantify the absolute abundance of each unique TCRbeta CDR3 region. T cell fraction was estimated by normalization of TCRbeta template counts to usable DNA, with usable DNA being measured through amplification of reference genes present in all nucleated cells. Repertoire TCRs were annotated as SARS-CoV-2-specific when V gene, CDR3 amino acid sequence and J gene were exactly matched to a known reactive TCR set. The reference SARS-CoV-2 TCR set was obtained from MIRA and was filtered for enrichment in COVID-19-positive ImmuneCODE repertoires, whereby public or cross-reactive TCRs were removed. Using the MIRA antigens, annotated TCRs were further analysed by specific ORF or by position within an ORF. Breadth was defined as annotated unique rearrangements over total unique productive rearrangements; depth was the summed frequency of those rearrangements. Group comparisons of TCR breadth used two-sided Wilcoxon rank-sum tests. TCRdb took over this immuneACCESS table, retaining in-frame rearrangements with V and J assigned. Such tables are incomplete; in checked studies, under half of the missing clones stem from an unresolved V gene, and the remainder is unexplained. The V and J calls and clone size are taken from that table; D and trimming were inferred from the DNA. The sample table lists roughly 350,000 clones, about 85% of them with a count of one. The top ten hold around 6.4% of the sample.

This specimen consisted of peripheral blood, obtained in a trial of Ad26.COV2.S vaccine versus placebo. The sequence is built from TRBV19 and TRBJ2-7, with no confidently assigned D gene. The sequence came from a person between 18 and 65 years old who received the Ad26.COV2.S COVID-19 vaccine or a placebo. The CDR3 protein is CASSGKGEQYF. The DNA sequence is as follows: TGTGCCAGTAGTGGTAAGGGAGAGCAGTACTTC.